The 11 T cell receptor beta chains below were found in one sample sequenced in a study of T cell responses to AZD1222 COVID-19 vaccine. Data came from immunoSEQ multiplex PCR; TCRdb stores just in-frame clones and leaves some out. The profile shows some 81,000 clones, about 86% of them singletons. Sequenced material: peripheral blood, taken 28 days after the second AZD1222 dose. All receptors come from an adult who received the AZD1222 COVID-19 vaccine.

This clone ranks as large. The same CDR3 arises from other DNA sequences in this sample as well. The V and J genes are TRBV5-1 and TRBJ2-5; D is unclear. Germline V gives CDR1 SGHRS, CDR2 YFSETQ. Trimming cost V 0 bases and J 3 bases, with 0 bases left between them. There are 11 residues in the CDR3. CDR3 coding DNA: TGCGCCAGCAGCTTGGAAGAGACCCAGTACTTC. Residues: CASSLEETQYF.

This chain joins TRBV6-2 or TRBV6-3 and TRBJ2-1, with a weak D call TRBD2 (6 bases). Trimming stripped 4 bases from V and 4 bases from J, with 8 bases between. Looked up from germline, CDR1 is MNHEY and CDR2 is SVGEGT. CDR3 length: 13 residues. CDR3 region: CASSLAGYNEQFF. The CDR3 DNA follows: TGTGCCAGCAGTTTGGCGGGATACAATGAGCAGTTCTTC.

The chain links TRBV28 to TRBJ1-6, with D uncertain. V lost 3 bases, J lost 6 bases, and 6 bases lay in between. The germline V gene has CDR1 MDHEN and CDR2 SYDVKM. This CDR3 has 13 amino acids. Here the CDR3 reads CASSLNGNSPLHF. CDR3 in DNA: TGTGCCAGCAGTTTGAACGGTAATTCACCCCTCCACTTT.

This clone was picked up one time. This chain joins TRBV27 and TRBJ2-3, with 11 nucleotides matching TRBD2. The CDR3 runs to 16 residues. Germline lookup yields CDR1 MNHEY and CDR2 SMNVEV (reference sequence). V lost 3 bases, J lost 3 bases, and 5 bases stayed unmatched. CDR3 loop: CASSFISGRGTDTQYF. The CDR3 bases are TGTGCCAGCAGTTTCATTAGCGGGAGGGGTACAGATACGCAGTATTTT.

J is TRBJ2-7 and V is TRBV24-1, with D unresolved. CDR3 length: 14 amino acids. V lost 3 bases, J lost 2 bases, and 10 bases lay in between. Germline CDR1 is KGHDR and CDR2 is SFDVKD. The CDR3 DNA reads as TGTGCCACCAGTGATCGGCGGAATACCTACGAGCAGTACTTC. This translates into CATSDRRNTYEQYF.

The V gene is TRBV6-5, the J gene TRBJ2-7; possibly TRBD1 for D (5 bases). The CDR3 is made up of 12 amino acids. Trimming removed 10 bases at V and 5 bases at J, with 15 bases between. Germline loops: CDR1 MNHEY, CDR2 SVGAGI. The CDR3 region has the DNA TGTGCCACTAATGCAGGGTGGGACGAGCAGTACTTC. It translates to CATNAGWDEQYF.

The CDR3 DNA follows: TGTGCCAGCAGTTTACGGCAGGGAGTGTACGAGCAGTACTTC. It yields the protein CASSLRQGVYEQYF. The J gene is TRBJ2-7, the V gene TRBV27; possibly TRBD1 or TRBD2 for D (5 bases each). The CDR3 is 14 amino acids. V was clipped by 2 bases and J by 4 bases, with 12 bases between them. Germline CDR1 MNHEY, CDR2 SMNVEV (reference sequence).

The chain has TRBV13 and TRBJ1-4; 7 bases agree with TRBD1. In germline, CDR1 is PRHDT, CDR2 FYEKMQ (reference sequence). CDR3 size: 12 residues. The V gene end was trimmed by 5 bases and the J gene end by 8 bases; junction bases not matched to a gene: 2. CDR3 residues: CASSTGEEKLFF. The CDR3 bases are TGTGCCAGCAGCACAGGGGAGGAAAAACTGTTTTTT.

The chain recombines TRBV7-9 with TRBJ2-1; a weak D match, TRBD2 (5 bases). The CDR3 has 16 amino acids. V lost 5 bases, J lost 4 bases, and 18 bases lay in between. From germline, CDR1 is SEHNR and CDR2 FQNEAQ (reference sequence). The CDR3 sequence: CASSPPGIASYNEQFF. The CDR3 DNA is TGTGCCAGCAGCCCCCCGGGGATTGCGTCTTACAATGAGCAGTTCTTC.

This clone was recorded only once. This chain joins TRBV19 and TRBJ1-3, with 10 bases identical to TRBD1. This CDR3 has 14 residues. The V and J ends lost 6 bases and 8 bases, in that order; junction bases with no gene match: 7. Germline lookup yields CDR1 LNHDA and CDR2 SQIVND (reference sequence). The CDR3 here is CASSTRTGGDTIYF. In nucleotides, the CDR3 is TGTGCCAGTAGCACCAGGACAGGGGGAGACACCATATATTTT.

This clone was seen only a few times. The chain employs TRBV14 and TRBJ1-4, with D unclear. The germline CDR1 and CDR2 sequences are SGHDN and FVKESK. CDR3 length: 15 amino acids. V dropped 0 bases and J dropped 5 bases, with 10 bases sitting between them. The CDR3 protein is CASSQELAVNEKLFF. CDR3 nucleotides: TGTGCCAGCAGCCAAGAACTGGCGGTGAATGAAAAACTGTTTTTT.